The 26 T cell receptor beta chains listed next were all sequenced from one sample in a study of blood T cell repertoires in COVID-19. TCRdb's table, derived via immunoSEQ multiplex PCR, lists solely in-frame clones and lacks some. In the table there are around 300,000 clones, 80% to 95% of which are singletons. The specimen sequenced was PBMCs or T cells enriched from blood (not recorded which). The receptors were sampled from a woman aged 25-40 years who had recovered from COVID-19.

This chain uses TRBV2 with TRBJ2-5; D unclear. Trimming removed 6 bases at V and 1 base at J, with 6 bases between. Germline-derived CDR1 and CDR2 are SNHLY and FYNNEI. The CDR3 extends over 12 amino acids. The CDR3 sequence is CASSYLQETQYF. CDR3 DNA: TGTGCCAGCAGCTACCTCCAAGAGACCCAGTACTTC. Full variable domain (rest looked up from reference TRBV2 and TRBJ2-5): EPEVTQTPSHQVTQMGQEVILRCVPISNHLYFYWYRQILGQKVEFLVSFYNNEISEKSEIFDDQFSVERPDGSNFTLKIRSTKLEDSAMYFCASSYLQETQYFGPGTRLLVL.

The chain uses TRBV3-1 (or the pseudogene TRBV3-2) and TRBJ2-3, with TRBD2 matching 9 bases. The V gene's germline CDR1 is LGHDT and CDR2 YNNKEL (reference sequence). This CDR3 region has 17 residues. The V and J ends lost 2 bases and 2 bases, in that order; junction bases with no gene match: 8. In nucleotides, the CDR3 is TGTGCCAGCAGCCAAACGTCTAGCGGGATTGACACAGATACGCAGTATTTT. It translates to CASSQTSSGIDTDTQYF.

This clone was seen a handful of times. The J gene is TRBJ1-5, the V gene TRBV9; no clear D gene. Germline values: CDR1 SGDLS, CDR2 YYNGEE. V was clipped by 0 bases and J by 0 bases, with 7 bases between them. This CDR3 is built from 15 residues. CDR3 nucleotides: TGTGCCAGCAGCGTAGCGGGTACTAGCAATCAGCCCCAGCATTTT. Translated: CASSVAGTSNQPQHF.

This chain joins TRBV5-1 and TRBJ1-2, with D hard to call. Per germline, CDR1 SGHRS and CDR2 YFSETQ. This CDR3 comprises 14 residues. With 4 bases removed from V and 5 bases from J, the gap between germline ends came to 15 bases. This chain's CDR3 is CASSPQGRGYGYTF. The CDR3 DNA reads TGCGCCAGCAGCCCCCAAGGGCGAGGGTATGGCTACACCTTC.

V and J are TRBV7-9 and TRBJ1-5; tentative D call: TRBD1 (5 bases). Germline V lookup: CDR1 SEHNR, CDR2 FQNEAQ (reference sequence). Trimming stripped 2 bases from V and 2 bases from J, with 16 bases between. The CDR3 sequence is 17 residues long. CDR3 protein: CASSLNAWGVRNQPQHF. In nucleotides, the CDR3 is TGTGCCAGCAGCTTAAACGCTTGGGGGGTACGCAATCAGCCCCAGCATTTT.

V gene TRBV12-5 combines with J gene TRBJ1-1; D remains ambiguous. Germline V lookup: CDR1 LGHNT, CDR2 FRNRAP. The CDR3 length is 12 residues. V lost 6 bases to trimming and J lost 3 bases, with 8 bases between them. The CDR3 loop reads CASGPRDTEAFF. The DNA for the CDR3 is TGTGCTAGTGGCCCACGCGACACTGAAGCTTTCTTT. Variable domain in full (rest from reference TRBV12-5 and TRBJ1-1): DARVTQTPRHKVTEMGQEVTMRCQPILGHNTVFWYRQTMMQGLELLAYFRNRAPLDDSGMPKDRFSAEMPDATLATLKIQPSEPRDSAVYFCASGPRDTEAFFGQGTRLTVV.

The chain employs TRBV2 and TRBJ2-4, with 7 bases fitting TRBD2. Germline values: CDR1 SNHLY, CDR2 FYNNEI. CDR3 length: 13 amino acids. Unmatched junction bases numbered 8, after V lost 7 bases and J lost 8 bases. The CDR3 sequence: CASTRTGGDIQYF. DNA of the CDR3: TGTGCCAGCACGCGGACGGGGGGAGACATTCAGTACTTC.

V gene TRBV5-6 combines with J gene TRBJ1-2; 8 positions agree with TRBD1. The CDR3 has 15 residues. Germline trimming cut 4 bases from V and 4 bases from J; bases unmatched to any gene: 9. Per the germline V gene, CDR1 is SGHDT and CDR2 is YYEEEE. CDR3: CASSPDRTGSYGYTF. The CDR3 DNA sequence: TGTGCCAGCAGCCCAGATAGGACAGGGAGCTATGGCTACACCTTC.

The chain recombines TRBV19 with TRBJ2-7, with 12 bases that match TRBD1. V lost 5 bases and J lost 4; bases outside the gene matches: 6. The CDR3 extends over 15 amino acids. The germline V gene has CDR1 LNHDA and CDR2 SQIVND (reference sequence). In nucleotides, the CDR3 is TGTGCCAGTAGTGCGGGACAGGGGGCCTTTTACGAGCAGTACTTC. This encodes CASSAGQGAFYEQYF. Combining the CDR3 with reference TRBV19 and TRBJ2-7 gives the whole variable domain DGGITQSPKYLFRKEGQNVTLSCEQNLNHDAMYWYRQDPGQGLRLIYYSQIVNDFQKGDIAEGYSVSREKKESFPLTVTSAQKNPTAFYLCASSAGQGAFYEQYFGPGTRLTVT.

This chain uses TRBV18 with TRBJ2-3; tentatively, D is TRBD2 (7 bases). The CDR3 runs to 15 residues. Trimming cost V 8 bases and J 1 base, with 16 bases left between them. Germline assignment: CDR1 KGHSH and CDR2 LQKENI. The chain's CDR3 is CASQPGGQGTDTQYF. CDR3 nucleotide sequence: TGTGCCAGCCAACCCGGGGGGCAAGGCACAGATACGCAGTATTTT. Complete variable domain (other parts from reference TRBV18 and TRBJ2-3): NAGVMQNPRHLVRRRGQEARLRCSPMKGHSHVYWYRQLPEEGLKFMVYLQKENIIDESGMPKERFSAEFPKEGPSILRIQQVVRGDSAAYFCASQPGGQGTDTQYFGPGTRLTVL.

The chain carries TRBV29-1 and TRBJ2-1, with 7 bases aligning to TRBD2. Trimming took 4 bases from V and 4 from J; bases not matched to a gene: 10. This CDR3 is 15 amino acids long. Germline CDR1 is SQVTM and CDR2 is ANQGSEA. The CDR3 sequence: CSVGIGLADYNEQFF. In DNA form, the CDR3 reads TGCAGCGTTGGTATAGGTCTAGCGGATTACAATGAGCAGTTCTTC.

This chain uses TRBV28 with TRBJ1-2; D not certain. CDR1 MDHEN and CDR2 SYDVKM come from the germline V gene. Trimming took off 7 bases at V and 3 bases at J, with 6 bases between the two ends. CDR3 length: 11 amino acids. The CDR3 nucleotides read TGTGCCAGCAACCGGGACTATGGCTACACCTTC. Its protein is CASNRDYGYTF.

This rearrangement joins TRBV21-1 to TRBJ2-1; whether TRBD1, the table's D call, matches the DNA was not checked. TRBV21-1 has pseudogene status. This CDR3 has 15 residues. The CDR3 reads CASSKVHAGDDEQFF. In DNA form, the CDR3 reads TGTGCCAGCAGCAAAGTCCACGCAGGGGACGATGAGCAGTTCTTC.

The chain uses TRBV15 and TRBJ2-5; TRBD1 matches 7 bases. V dropped 1 base and J dropped 5; count of bases not matched to a gene: 10. This CDR3 is 16 amino acids long. CDR1 and CDR2 (germline): LNHNV, YYDKDF (reference sequence). Here the CDR3 reads CATSRVTGAVAETQYF. CDR3 sequence (DNA): TGTGCCACCAGCAGAGTCACAGGGGCGGTGGCTGAGACCCAGTACTTC.

This sequence joins TRBV3-1 (or the pseudogene TRBV3-2) and TRBJ1-1; tentative D call: TRBD1 (5 bases). The germline V gene encodes CDR1 LGHDT and CDR2 YNNKEL (reference sequence). The CDR3 is 12 amino acids. Trimming took 1 base from V and 11 from J, leaving 11 bases between them. CDR3 in DNA: TGTGCCAGCAGCCAAGCGGGGGAATGGGCTTTCTTT. The encoded protein is CASSQAGEWAFF.

This clone was seen a single time. The J gene is TRBJ2-3, the V gene TRBV13; D may be TRBD2 (5 bases). This CDR3 spans 20 amino acids. Germline V lookup: CDR1 PRHDT, CDR2 FYEKMQ (reference sequence). The ends were cut back, 4 bases at V and 0 bases at J, with 26 bases in the middle. CDR3 coding DNA: TGTGCCAGCAGCTCTTACTACCTACCGGGATCAAAACATAGCACAGATACGCAGTATTTT. Its protein product is CASSSYYLPGSKHSTDTQYF.

This rearrangement joins TRBV28 to TRBJ1-5; the D is unclear. Germline loops: CDR1 MDHEN, CDR2 SYDVKM. The CDR3 is 17 amino acids. Trimming stripped 5 bases from V and 3 bases from J, with 20 bases between. The chain's CDR3 is CASSAPWAFVNNQPQHF. The DNA of the CDR3 is TGTGCCAGCAGTGCCCCTTGGGCCTTTGTGAACAATCAGCCCCAGCATTTT.

The V gene is TRBV28, the J gene TRBJ2-7; 9 bases map to TRBD2. This CDR3 is built from 17 residues. The germline V gene encodes CDR1 MDHEN and CDR2 SYDVKM. V was pared by 1 base and J by 0 bases, with 7 bases of the junction left unmatched. The CDR3 loop is CASSLFSSGVISYEQYF. DNA of the CDR3: TGTGCCAGCAGTTTATTTTCTAGCGGGGTTATCTCCTACGAGCAGTACTTC.

The genes are TRBV5-5 and TRBJ2-5, with TRBD1 matching over 10 bases. V shed 4 bases and J 5 bases; nucleotides not matched to a gene: 2. Germline CDR1 reads SGHKS; CDR2 reads YYEKEE (reference sequence). The CDR3 length is 13 residues. In DNA form, the CDR3 reads TGTGCCAGCAGCCTGGACAGGGGGGAGACCCAGTACTTC. Translating it yields CASSLDRGETQYF.

Here the CDR3 DNA reads TGTGCCACCAGTGATTTTGGACTAGCAGCCCACTCTAGCACAGATACGCAGTATTTT. It encodes CATSDFGLAAHSSTDTQYF. The V call is TRBV24-1, the J call TRBJ2-3, with 8 bases fitting TRBD2. Unmatched junction bases numbered 11, after V lost 1 base and J lost 0 bases. The CDR3 extends over 19 amino acids. The germline V gene has CDR1 KGHDR and CDR2 SFDVKD.

This clone came up once. This chain joins TRBV7-6 and TRBJ2-1; 9 bases map to TRBD2. Unmatched junction bases numbered 9, after V lost 5 bases and J lost 4 bases. The length of the CDR3 is 16 residues. Germline loops: CDR1 SGHVS, CDR2 FNYEAQ. CDR3 DNA sequence: TGTGCCAGCAGCCAAGAGCGGGAGGTTCCGTACAATGAGCAGTTCTTC. Translated, it gives CASSQEREVPYNEQFF.

This clone has a single count. The chain has TRBV9 and TRBJ1-4; D possibly corresponds to TRBD1 (5 bases). V dropped 0 bases and J dropped 13 bases, with 16 bases sitting between them. The CDR3 spans 14 residues. The germline V gene has CDR1 SGDLS and CDR2 YYNGEE. In DNA, the CDR3 is TGTGCCAGCAGCGTAGTCGGGGGTCCTGTAGGACTGTTTTTT. It specifies CASSVVGGPVGLFF.

The rearrangement joins TRBV6-2 or TRBV6-3 to TRBJ2-2; 9 bases map to TRBD1. The CDR3 runs to 18 residues. Germline V CDR1 and CDR2: MNHEY, SVGEGT. With 0 bases clipped from V and 4 bases from J, the junction kept 9 bases outside the gene matches. DNA for the CDR3: TGTGCCAGCAGTTACTCACCTAACAGGGGGCTGAGCACCGGGGAGCTGTTTTTT. This translates into CASSYSPNRGLSTGELFF.

The chain uses TRBV10-2 and TRBJ1-1, with 7 positions matching TRBD1. The CDR3 loop spans 14 amino acids. V lost 5 bases, J lost 4 bases, and 7 bases stayed unmatched. From germline, CDR1 is WSHSY and CDR2 SAAADI. In DNA, the CDR3 is TGCGCCAGCAGTCGGGACAGCGGGTCCACTGAAGCTTTCTTT. Encoded protein: CASSRDSGSTEAFF.

The V gene is TRBV7-2, the J gene TRBJ1-1, with D perhaps TRBD1 (6 bases). V lost 5 bases and J lost 10, with 20 bases in between. The germline CDR1 and CDR2 sequences are SGHTA and FQGNSA. The CDR3 runs 14 residues. CDR3 sequence: CASSNPAGAAPAFF. In DNA form, the CDR3 reads TGTGCCAGCAGCAACCCGGCGGGGGCCGCCCCAGCTTTCTTT.

V is TRBV25-1 and J is TRBJ2-2; 8 nucleotides align to TRBD2. The junction had 6 bases not matched to a gene; V was cut back by 4 bases and J by 5 bases. The germline V gene has CDR1 MGHDK and CDR2 SYGVNS. CDR3 size: 15 residues. The CDR3 region has the DNA TGTGCCAGCAGTGTTCAAAGCGGGAGTACCGGGGAGCTGTTTTTT. Amino acids: CASSVQSGSTGELFF.